This T cell receptor beta chain was recovered during a study of T cells in localized non-small cell lung cancer (dated by TCRdb to about 2020). As for the study more broadly: The study examined T cell repertoires in hundreds of patients with early-stage NSCLC and compared tumors with uninvolved tumor-adjacent lungs. The cohort consisted of roughly 240 treatment-naive NSCLC patients whose localized lung tumors had been resected. NSCLC patients had a mean age of approximately 66 years, and 129 were male and 85 to 110 female. General conclusions and limits of the study: Since the design was exploratory, TCR variables were selected using unadjusted p-values with no false-discovery rate correction. Uninvolved tumor-adjacent lung showed the highest T cell clonality, higher than tumor, which suggests more focused antigenic responses in the uninvolved tumor-adjacent lung. A median of approximately 57 of the top 100 tumor clones were detected in paired uninvolved adjacent lung, and some 28 of these tumor clones were also found among the top 100 clones of the paired uninvolved adjacent lung. Longer overall survival was associated with higher T cell density in blood, whereas shorter survival was associated with higher clonality in adjacent lung. Multi-region tumor sequencing was not performed, so intratumor heterogeneity could not be excluded.

At diagnosis, tumor, uninvolved tumor-adjacent lung and peripheral blood were collected and then preserved as a mix of FFPE and fresh-frozen material. Blood samples were analyzed as peripheral blood mononuclear cells for TCR repertoire profiling. As to this clone: What this receptor recognizes is not known. The input lacks base qualities; no much larger clone sits a single base away.

Trimming at the junction amounts to 1 base on V and 7 bases on J, and the germline ends lie 11 bases apart. CDR1 and CDR2 are drawn from the germline V gene: SGHDT, YYEEEE. CDR3 length: 13 amino acids, cysteine to phenylalanine. Only the CDR3 DNA stays, 39 bases, in frame from base 1. TCR beta CDR3 regions were sequenced from DNA using the immunoSEQ Assay. The authors processed their data as follows. To compute T cell density, TCR beta template counts were normalized to usable DNA, which was estimated by amplifying housekeeping genes. The preseqR package was used to estimate richness by extrapolating to 400,000 templates for PBMC samples and to 120,000 templates for tissue samples. Clonality was defined as one minus Pielou's evenness. Differential abundance testing on productive amino-acid clonotypes, with a minimum total count of 5 and an alpha of 0.1, was used to identify tissue-enriched TCRs. The Jaccard Index and the Morisita Overlap Index were used to measure how much the repertoires overlapped between compartments. TCR beta CDR3s were clustered by GLIPH together with public tetramer-defined viral CDR3s, and at least three viral sequences plus V-gene enrichment were required for viral motifs. The immuneACCESS repertoire file appears here via TCRdb, limited to in-frame rearrangements. These files lack a portion of the clones; in checked studies, under half of the deficit traces to unresolved V genes, and the cause of the others is not known. V and J calls and clone size are given by that table; D and trimming were obtained from the DNA. Within this sample are some 15,000 clones, with roughly 87% of them counted one time only. Less than 40% of the sample belongs to the ten largest clones.

The specimen comprised peripheral blood, sampled before any cancer treatment. This clonotype was obtained from a male donor aged 60 or older with stage I lung adenocarcinoma. The V and J genes are TRBV5-6 and TRBJ1-1; TRBD1 might be the D gene, on 5 matching bases. CDR3 region: CASSLSRGGEAFF. The DNA reads as follows: TGTGCCAGCAGCTTGTCTAGGGGCGGTGAAGCTTTCTTT. Full variable domain (CDR3 extended with the reference TRBV5-6 and TRBJ1-1 proteins): DAGVTQSPTHLIKTRGQQVTLRCSPKSGHDTVSWYQQALGQGPQFIFQYYEEEERQRGNFPDRFSGHQFPNYSSELNVNALLLGDSALYLCASSLSRGGEAFFGQGTRLTVV.